These 14 T cell receptor beta chains share one sample of origin, sequenced in a study of OX40 agonist ivuxolimab in advanced cancers. The library relied on the immunoSEQ multiplex PCR assay. Sourced from immuneACCESS, this table was stored by TCRdb with only in-frame sequences that have V and J called. A share of the clones is absent; for the studies checked, an unresolved V gene accounts for under half, and the remainder has no known explanation. The table for this sample lists tens of thousands of clones; around 92% of them were counted only once. Of the sample, roughly 10% falls within the top ten clones. The specimen was CD4+ or CD8+ T cells sorted from blood, collected in a trial of the OX40 agonist ivuxolimab. The source of these receptors is an adult with an advanced solid tumor such as melanoma, head and neck, liver or kidney cancer.

At least ten counts were recorded for this clone. This chain connects TRBV13 to TRBJ1-1; D possibly corresponds to TRBD1 (6 bases). CDR1 is PRHDT, CDR2 FYEKMQ, per germline (reference sequence). Trimming took off 3 bases at V and 5 bases at J, with 13 bases between the two ends. This CDR3 comprises 14 residues. The CDR3 protein is CASSLTGSRTEAFF. The CDR3 coding sequence is TGTGCCAGCAGCTTGACAGGCTCACGGACTGAAGCTTTCTTT.

The chain recombines TRBV4-1 with TRBJ1-3; D gene ambiguous. CDR1 and CDR2 from the germline V gene are MGHRA and YSYEKL. The CDR3 runs 15 residues. Trimming removed 0 bases at V and 0 bases at J, with 6 bases between. The CDR3 region has the DNA TGCGCCAGCAGCCAAGAATCAGGCTCTGGAAACACCATATATTTT. Residues: CASSQESGSGNTIYF.

This chain joins TRBV13 and TRBJ2-7, with 11 bases that match TRBD2. Per germline, CDR1 PRHDT and CDR2 FYEKMQ (reference sequence). The CDR3 runs 18 residues. The V and J ends lost 3 bases and 5 bases, in that order; junction bases with no gene match: 15. For the CDR3, the DNA is TGTGCCAGCAGCTTGTCTCTGACTAGCGGGACTTTCCAGGACGAGCAGTACTTC. Translation gives CASSLSLTSGTFQDEQYF.

Worth noting for this clone: Germline is not matched at one junction end, which may reflect a read error. V and J are TRBV27 and TRBJ2-1, with 8 positions matching TRBD2. In germline, CDR1 is MNHEY, CDR2 SMNVEV (reference sequence). CDR3 length: 15 amino acids. CDR3 protein: CASNLAGTSYNEQFF. The DNA for the CDR3 is TGTGCCAGCAATTTAGCGGGAACCTCCTACAATGAGCAGTTCTTC.

The rearrangement uses TRBV19 and TRBJ2-2; 8 nucleotides agree with TRBD1. This CDR3 is built from 15 residues. V lost 4 bases and J lost 1; bases outside the gene matches: 2. Per germline, CDR1 LNHDA and CDR2 SQIVND (reference sequence). The CDR3 spells CASSTGGWNTGELFF. In DNA, the CDR3 is TGTGCCAGTAGTACAGGGGGCTGGAACACCGGGGAGCTGTTTTTT.

V and J are TRBV14 and TRBJ2-7; TRBD1 matches at 9 bases. CDR1 and CDR2 from the germline V gene are SGHDN and FVKESK. The V segment lost 4 bases and the J segment 2 bases; nucleotides outside the gene matches: 9. The CDR3 contains 16 residues. In nucleotides, the CDR3 is TGTGCCAGCAGCCGGCCGGGACAGGGTAGTCCCTACGAGCAGTACTTC. Protein: CASSRPGQGSPYEQYF.

The chain employs TRBV6-6 and TRBJ1-1; the D is unclear. Germline values: CDR1 MNHNY, CDR2 SVGAGI (reference sequence). V shed 2 bases and J shed 1 base, with 5 bases lying between them. The CDR3 is 13 amino acids. CDR3 DNA: TGTGCCAGCAGTTACAACTCGAACACTGAAGCTTTCTTT. Amino acid sequence: CASSYNSNTEAFF.

This clone is a singleton in its sample. This rearrangement joins TRBV5-4 to TRBJ2-1; 10 bases fit TRBD2. This CDR3 contains 14 residues. Per the germline V gene, CDR1 is SGHNT and CDR2 is YYREEE (reference sequence). Trimming removed 4 bases from V and 4 bases from J; junction bases left unmatched: 2. The CDR3 sequence: CASSGLAEYNEQFF. The CDR3 region has the DNA TGTGCCAGCAGCGGACTAGCGGAATACAATGAGCAGTTCTTC.

V is TRBV9 and J is TRBJ2-5, with D perhaps matching TRBD1 or TRBD2 (5 bases each). This CDR3 comprises 13 residues. Germline CDR1 is SGDLS and CDR2 is YYNGEE. The V end lost 7 bases, the J end lost 1 base, and 11 bases lay between the germline ends. In nucleotides, the CDR3 is TGTGCCAGCTCCCCCGGGGCCCAAGAGACCCAGTACTTC. It specifies CASSPGAQETQYF.

This chain connects TRBV6-1 to TRBJ2-3, with D uncertain. This CDR3 region has 14 residues. V was clipped by 6 bases and J by 2 bases, with 12 bases between them. Germline CDR1 and CDR2: MNHNS and SASEGT. The CDR3 protein is CASSPPRDTDTQYF. The CDR3 DNA sequence: TGTGCCAGCAGCCCGCCCAGAGACACAGATACGCAGTATTTT.

The chain joins TRBV5-1 to TRBJ2-2, with TRBD2 matching 8 bases. The CDR3 contains 19 residues. CDR1 and CDR2 from the germline V gene are SGHRS and YFSETQ. The V segment lost 2 bases and the J segment 5 bases; nucleotides outside the gene matches: 17. CDR3 sequence: CASSFFLVPAGVSTGELFF. The CDR3 DNA is TGCGCCAGCAGCTTTTTTTTGGTGCCAGCGGGAGTATCGACCGGGGAGCTGTTTTTT.

This chain joins TRBV4-2 and TRBJ1-2; D gene ambiguous. Per germline, CDR1 LGHNA and CDR2 YNFKEQ. The V end lost 5 bases, the J end lost 8 bases, and 24 bases lay between the germline ends. This CDR3 is 16 amino acids long. The CDR3 bases are TGTGCCAGCAGCTTGGAAGGAAGTCGACTATTAGGGGGCTACACCTTC. Its translation: CASSLEGSRLLGGYTF.

J is TRBJ2-7 and V is TRBV15; TRBD1 matches 7 bases. This CDR3 spans 14 amino acids. CDR1 and CDR2 (germline): LNHNV, YYDKDF (reference sequence). After removal of 7 bases from V and 2 bases from J, the junction contained 8 bases not matched to a gene. The CDR3 reads CATNEGASPYEQYF. The CDR3 region has the DNA TGTGCCACCAACGAGGGGGCCTCTCCCTACGAGCAGTACTTC.

The chain carries TRBV6-5 and TRBJ1-1; D is unclear. Germline V gene data show CDR1 as MNHEY and CDR2 as SVGAGI. Trimming left V 2 bases short and J 5 bases short, with 12 bases between. This CDR3 comprises 14 residues. The CDR3 nucleotides read TGTGCCAGCAGTTACAAAGGCCTTCGAACTGAAGCTTTCTTT. Its protein product is CASSYKGLRTEAFF.